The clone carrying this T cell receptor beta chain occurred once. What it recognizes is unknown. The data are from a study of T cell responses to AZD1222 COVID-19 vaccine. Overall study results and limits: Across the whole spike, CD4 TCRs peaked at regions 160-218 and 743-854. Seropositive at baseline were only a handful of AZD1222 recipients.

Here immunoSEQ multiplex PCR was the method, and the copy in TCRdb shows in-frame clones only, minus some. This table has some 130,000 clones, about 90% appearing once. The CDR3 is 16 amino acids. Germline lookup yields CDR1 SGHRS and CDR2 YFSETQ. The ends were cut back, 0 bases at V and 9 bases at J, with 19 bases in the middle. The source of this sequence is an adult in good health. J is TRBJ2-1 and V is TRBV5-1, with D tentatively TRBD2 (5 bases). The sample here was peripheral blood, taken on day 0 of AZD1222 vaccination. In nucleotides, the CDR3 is TGCGCCAGCAGCTTGGGGACTTATAAAGGGATAAGTGAGCAGTTCTTC. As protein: CASSLGTYKGISEQFF. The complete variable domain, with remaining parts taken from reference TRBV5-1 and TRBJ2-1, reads KAGVTQTPRYLIKTRGQQVTLSCSPISGHRSVSWYQQTPGQGLQFLFEYFSETQRNKGNFPGRFSGRQFSNSRSEMNVSTLELGDSALYLCASSLGTYKGISEQFFGPGTRLTVL.